This T cell receptor (beta chain) comes out of a study of blood T cell repertoires in COVID-19. About the study: Acute and convalescent COVID-19 samples came from the United States, Italy and Spain.

Original processing notes: Amplified reference gene primers provided the basis for estimating nucleated cell counts. Method: immunoSEQ multiplex PCR; TCRdb's copy keeps in-frame clones and lacks some. V, J and clone size are those of that table, while D and trimming were read from the DNA. This sample carries under 300,000 clones, about nine tenths of them seen once, and the ten largest clones take approximately 2%. Losses at the gene ends were 4 bases for V and 3 bases for J; bases not matched to a gene: 4. Germline assignment: CDR1 SGDLS and CDR2 YYNGEE. This CDR3 region has 14 residues. V and J are TRBV9 and TRBJ1-2; 9 nucleotides agree with TRBD1. The source of this sequence is a young woman who had recovered from COVID-19. The material sequenced was PBMCs or T cells enriched from blood (not recorded which). Here the CDR3 reads CASSLRTGDYGYTF. CDR3 DNA sequence: TGTGCCAGCAGCCTACGGACAGGGGACTATGGCTACACCTTC.